This TCR beta chain came from a study of cytomegalovirus exposure and HLA in healthy donors. Study-level results: Among TCR beta chains, those listed as cytomegalovirus-associated numbered around 160. That first-cohort TCR clusters tended to co-occur in the 100 to 150 validation repertoires was found in a later analysis.

Only in-frame clones appear in the TCRdb table, and some are missing; sequencing was by immunoSEQ multiplex PCR. Among approximately 220,000 clones, around nine tenths were seen once, and the ten largest hold about 1%. Worth noting for this clone: Its cognate antigen is unknown.

V was pared by 4 bases and J by 0 bases, with 13 bases between. The V gene's germline CDR1 is MNHEY and CDR2 SVGAGI. CDR3 length equals 15 residues. The source is a young woman in good health and CMV-seronegative. The sequenced material came from PBMCs. V and J are TRBV6-5 and TRBJ2-7; a weak D match, TRBD2 (5 bases). In DNA form, the CDR3 reads TGTGCCAGCAGTTCCAGCCTAGACTACTCCTACGAGCAGTACTTC. Translated, it gives CASSSSLDYSYEQYF.